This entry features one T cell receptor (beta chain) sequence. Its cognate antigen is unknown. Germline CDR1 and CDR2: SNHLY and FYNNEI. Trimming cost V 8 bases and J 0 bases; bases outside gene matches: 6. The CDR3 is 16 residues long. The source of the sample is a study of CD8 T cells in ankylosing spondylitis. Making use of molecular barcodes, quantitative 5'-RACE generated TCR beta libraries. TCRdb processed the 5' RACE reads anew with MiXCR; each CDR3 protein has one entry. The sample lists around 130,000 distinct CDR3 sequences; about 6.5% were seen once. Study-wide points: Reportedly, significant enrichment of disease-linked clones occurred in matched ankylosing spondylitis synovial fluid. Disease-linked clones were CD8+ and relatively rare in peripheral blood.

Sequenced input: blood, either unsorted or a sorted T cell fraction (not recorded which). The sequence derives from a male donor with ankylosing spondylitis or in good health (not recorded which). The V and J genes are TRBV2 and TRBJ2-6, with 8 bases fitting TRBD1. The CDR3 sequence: CASGGQVFSGANVLTF. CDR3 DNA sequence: TGTGCCAGCGGGGGACAGGTGTTCTCTGGGGCCAACGTCCTGACTTTC.